The 2 T cell receptor beta chains below come from one sample, sequenced in a study of siplizumab effects on memory and regulatory T cells. TCRdb's table, derived via immunoSEQ multiplex PCR, lists solely in-frame clones and lacks some. The repertoire has about 50,000 clones, 93% of them found once; the top ten carry under 20%. Sequencing was done on a sample of CD8+ T cells sorted from blood. The receptors shown here come from a human donor in good health.

The V call is TRBV10-3, the J call TRBJ2-5; 15 bases line up with TRBD2. Germline trimming cut 3 bases from V and 5 bases from J; bases unmatched to any gene: 7. The germline V gene has CDR1 ENHRY and CDR2 SYGVKD. The CDR3 loop spans 17 amino acids. CDR3 in DNA: TGTGCCATCAGTGAAAGCGGACTAGCGGGAGGGCCGGAGACCCAGTACTTC. It is translated as CAISESGLAGGPETQYF.

V usage is TRBV7-9 and J usage is TRBJ1-4; D possibly corresponds to TRBD1 (5 bases). The CDR3 spans 18 residues. Germline CDR1 reads SEHNR; CDR2 reads FQNEAQ (reference sequence). The ends were cut back, 1 base at V and 5 bases at J, with 20 bases in the middle. The CDR3, as DNA: TGTGCCAGCAGCTTAGAGCCGGGACGGCTTGGAGGGAATGAAAAACTGTTTTTT. Translation: CASSLEPGRLGGNEKLFF.